The rows below give T cell receptor beta chains drawn from one sample of a study of CD8 T cells in Susac syndrome. Each CDR3 protein is one row after TCRdb ran MiXCR on the immunoSEQ multiplex PCR reads. The top ten hold 0.15% of the sample, which has some 150,000 distinct CDR3 sequences, around 95% seen once. What was sequenced was CD8+ T cells from PBMCs. These receptors originate from a human donor with multiple sclerosis. Each CDR3 is given with its conserved first and last residue. The D gene is left open where the match is weak. The size entry is marked missing in some rows and otherwise reads once, few, many or a size class.

J gene | clone size | D gene | V gene | CDR3 DNA | CDR3 protein
TRBJ2-1 | . | . | TRBV30 | TGTGCCTGGAGTCCTCCCGGGCTCAACTACAATGAGCAGTTCTTC | CAWSPPGLNYNEQFF
TRBJ2-7 | . | . | TRBV21-1 | TGTGCCAGCAGCCATGAGGAGACAGGGGACTACGAGCAGTACTTC | CASSHEETGDYEQYF
TRBJ2-2 | . | . | TRBV3-1 | TGTGCCAGCAGCCAAGAGGATCCGGAGAGTTCCTATTTTACCGGGGAGCTGTTTTTT | CASSQEDPESSYFTGELFF
TRBJ1-5 | . | . | TRBV5-1 | TGCGCCAGCAGCTTCGACCCGACCAGCAATCAGCCCCAGCATTTT | CASSFDPTSNQPQHF
TRBJ2-7 | . | TRBD1 | TRBV7-9 | TGTGCCAGCAGCCCAAGACAGGGTGCCTACGAGCAGTACTTC | CASSPRQGAYEQYF
TRBJ2-3 | . | . | TRBV19 | TGTGCCAGCAGACAGACAGATACGCAGTATTTT | CASRQTDTQYF
TRBJ1-6 | once | TRBD1 | TRBV30 | TGTGCCTGGAGCTGGGACAGTAAGAATTCACCCCTCCACTTT | CAWSWDSKNSPLHF
TRBJ2-5 | few | . | TRBV7-7 | TGTGCTAGCAGCTTAGCAGCCGCCGGGGAGACCCAGTACTTC | CASSLAAAGETQYF
TRBJ2-5 | . | TRBD2 | TRBV12-3/TRBV12-4 | TGTGCCAGCACCCGGCGGGGACTAGCGGCTCAAGAGACCCAGTACTTC | CASTRRGLAAQETQYF
TRBJ2-7 | . | . | TRBV27 | TGTGCCAGCAGTCCTGTTACACCGAGCTACGAGCAGTACTTC | CASSPVTPSYEQYF
TRBJ2-1 | . | . | TRBV9 | TGTGCCAGCAGCACGGGTGGGCTTTCGAATGAGCAGTTCTTC | CASSTGGLSNEQFF
TRBJ2-1 | . | . | TRBV25-1 | TGTGCCAGCAGTGAATGGGGCAGCCAAGACGCTGAGCAGTTCTTC | CASSEWGSQDAEQFF
TRBJ2-7 | . | . | TRBV5-6 | TGTGCCAGCAGCTCAGGACTCTCTGCGGGATACGAGCAGTACTTC | CASSSGLSAGYEQYF
TRBJ2-5 | . | . | TRBV4-1 | TGCGCCAGCAGCCAAGAAGGCAGGCGCCAAGAGACCCAGTACTTC | CASSQEGRRQETQYF
TRBJ1-1 | . | . | TRBV3-1 | TGTGCCAGCAGCTGGGGGGTGAACACTGAAGCTTTCTTT | CASSWGVNTEAFF
TRBJ2-2 | . | TRBD2 | TRBV30 | TGTGCCTCATGGACAGCGGGGGACACCGGGGAGCTGTTTTTT | CASWTAGDTGELFF
TRBJ1-4 | . | . | TRBV30 | TGTGCCTGGAGTGTAAATCCCGGACAGTTGGGCGAAAAACTGTTTTTT | CAWSVNPGQLGEKLFF
TRBJ2-5 | . | TRBD2 | TRBV12-3/TRBV12-4 | TGTGCCAGCACCGCGAGACTAGCGGGAGAACAAGAGACCCAGTACTTC | CASTARLAGEQETQYF
TRBJ2-5 | . | . | TRBV25-1 | TGTGCCAGCAGTGAAATGATCCGGGAGACCCAGTACTTC | CASSEMIRETQYF
TRBJ2-3 | . | . | TRBV25-1 | TGTGCCAACAGTGAATGGCGCACAGATACGCAGTATTTT | CANSEWRTDTQYF
TRBJ2-1 | . | . | TRBV24-1 | TGTGCCACCAAGGAGGATACGGTTCGACCAACCGACCAGAGCTCCTACAATGAGCAGTTCTTC | CATKEDTVRPTDQSSYNEQFF
TRBJ1-2 | . | . | TRBV13 | TGTGCCAGCAGCTTAGGCCAGGGGAACTATGGCTACACCTTC | CASSLGQGNYGYTF
TRBJ2-7 | . | TRBD1 | TRBV14 | TGTGCCAGCAGCCAAGATGGACAGGTAGGCTACGAGCAGTACTTC | CASSQDGQVGYEQYF
TRBJ2-3 | few | TRBD2 | TRBV30 | TGTGCCTCACTGCCCGGACTAGCGGGGTCACCCCACTTT | CASLPGLAGSPHF
TRBJ2-3 | . | . | TRBV9 | TGTGCCAGCAGCGTAGGGGGCGGGGACACAGATACGCAGTATTTT | CASSVGGGDTDTQYF
TRBJ2-1 | . | . | TRBV30 | TGTGCCTGGAAAATCGGGCGGACTTTTGATGAGCAGTTCTTC | CAWKIGRTFDEQFF
TRBJ2-1 | . | TRBD1 | TRBV29-1 | TGCAGCGTGGACGACGGGGACAGCTACAATGAGCAGTTCTTC | CSVDDGDSYNEQFF
TRBJ1-5 | . | . | TRBV27 | TGTGCCAGCAGTCAACCCAATCAGCCCCAGCATTTT | CASSQPNQPQHF
TRBJ1-6 | once | . | TRBV2 | TGTGCCAGCAGTGCCGGTAATTCACCCCTCCACTTT | CASSAGNSPLHF
TRBJ2-5 | . | . | TRBV6-5 | TGTGCCAGCAGTTACTCGACGGCCGAAGAGACCCAGTACTTC | CASSYSTAEETQYF
TRBJ2-3 | . | . | TRBV3-1 | TGTGCCAGCAACCTAACCACTCGGACGCAAGATACGCAGTATTTT | CASNLTTRTQDTQYF
TRBJ2-2 | . | TRBD2 | TRBV20-1 | TGCAGTGCTAGAGATCAACAGGCGGGGGACACCGGGGAGCTGTTTTTT | CSARDQQAGDTGELFF
TRBJ2-1 | . | TRBD2 | TRBV20-1 | TGCAGTGCTAGAGATCGGGGACTAGCGGGTTACAATGAGCAGTTCTTC | CSARDRGLAGYNEQFF
TRBJ2-2 | . | . | TRBV30 | TGTGCCTGGCGGTCGGGAATAGGGACCGGGGAGCTGTTTTTT | CAWRSGIGTGELFF
TRBJ2-1 | . | . | TRBV29-1 | TGCAGCCTTCAGGAGGGGGAGCAGTTCTTC | CSLQEGEQFF
TRBJ2-5 | . | . | TRBV29-1 | TGCAGCGTTGATTGGGATGAAGAGACCCAGTACTTC | CSVDWDEETQYF
TRBJ2-1 | few | . | TRBV2 | TGTGCCAGCAGTCCAGTCTACAATGAGCAGTTCTTC | CASSPVYNEQFF
TRBJ2-3 | . | TRBD1 | TRBV3-1 | TGTGCCAGCAGCCAAGAAGGCAGGACAGGGGGCCAAGATACGCAGTATTTT | CASSQEGRTGGQDTQYF
TRBJ1-2 | . | . | TRBV25-1 | TGTGCCAGCAGTGAATTTATGTCCGGGGATGGCTACACCTTC | CASSEFMSGDGYTF
TRBJ2-1 | . | . | TRBV27 | TGTGCCAGCAGTTTGGGGACGGGCAACAATGAGCAGTTCTTC | CASSLGTGNNEQFF
TRBJ1-6 | . | . | TRBV29-1 | TGCAGCGTTGAAGATTTTGAGGAGTCCCTCCACTTT | CSVEDFEESLHF
TRBJ2-5 | once | . | TRBV7-2 | TGTGCCAGCAGCTTAGATGTCAGGAGACGGTACCAAGAGACCCAGTACTTC | CASSLDVRRRYQETQYF
TRBJ2-7 | . | . | TRBV4-2 | TGTGCCAGCAGCCAAGCAGTCGTCGGTTACGAGCAGTACTTC | CASSQAVVGYEQYF
TRBJ1-2 | once | TRBD1 | TRBV12-3/TRBV12-4 | TGTGCCAGCAGTTCGGGACAGGGGACTTATGGCTACACCTTC | CASSSGQGTYGYTF
TRBJ1-2 | . | . | TRBV29-1 | TGCAGCGTTGTCCCCTGGACAATTCTGGATGGCTACACCTTC | CSVVPWTILDGYTF
TRBJ2-3 | . | TRBD1 | TRBV11-2 | TGTGCCAGCAGCGACCAGACAGGGAGCACAGATACGCAGTATTTT | CASSDQTGSTDTQYF
TRBJ2-2 | . | TRBD1 | TRBV6-5 | TGTGCCATCGCGACAGGGTTGAACACCGGGGAGCTGTTTTTT | CAIATGLNTGELFF
TRBJ2-1 | once | . | TRBV12-3/TRBV12-4 | TGTGCCAGCAGAGGGGGGGAGGAGGGATATCCGAATGAGCAGTTCTTC | CASRGGEEGYPNEQFF
TRBJ2-3 | . | TRBD1 | TRBV7-3 | TGTGCCAGCAGCCCGACAGGGTGGACAGATACGCAGTATTTT | CASSPTGWTDTQYF
TRBJ2-5 | . | TRBD1 | TRBV7-6 | TGTGCCAGCAGCTCCTCGGGACAGCAGTACCAAGAGACCCAGTACTTC | CASSSSGQQYQETQYF
TRBJ1-5 | . | . | TRBV6-5 | TGTGCCAGCAAGCCCCCGGGTCGCAATCAGCCCCAGCATTTT | CASKPPGRNQPQHF
TRBJ1-1 | . | TRBD1 | TRBV29-1 | TGCAGCGTTTCGACAGGGGAGAACACTGAAGCTTTCTTT | CSVSTGENTEAFF
TRBJ2-1 | . | TRBD2 | TRBV7-9 | TGTGCCAGCAGGTCTAGCGGGGACAATGAGCAGTTCTTC | CASRSSGDNEQFF
TRBJ2-5 | . | . | TRBV19 | TGTGCCAGTAGTATAGACGCCACAGGGGAGACCCAGTACTTC | CASSIDATGETQYF